Listed below are T cell receptor beta chains from one sample, sequenced in a study of blood T cell repertoires in COVID-19. The method was immunoSEQ multiplex PCR; TCRdb's version includes in-frame clones alone and lacks a portion of them. The data show approximately 100,000 clones, 92% seen once. Sequenced input: peripheral blood. Every receptor here comes from a man between 65 and 85 years old with acute or convalescent COVID-19. CDR3s include the opening cysteine and the closing phenylalanine or tryptophan. Fields, in order: V gene, J gene, CDR3 protein.

v_call: TRBV5-8; j_call: TRBJ2-3; cdr3_aa: CASSRRTGGADTQYF
v_call: TRBV29-1; j_call: TRBJ1-1; cdr3_aa: CSVDGYTEAFF
v_call: TRBV6-2/TRBV6-3; j_call: TRBJ1-5; cdr3_aa: CASSHLQSNQPQHF
v_call: TRBV29-1; j_call: TRBJ1-2; cdr3_aa: CSVGFGYGGYTF
v_call: TRBV4-2; j_call: TRBJ1-1; cdr3_aa: CASSPRQGPNTEAFF
v_call: TRBV7-8; j_call: TRBJ2-5; cdr3_aa: CASSSGGSWTETQYF
v_call: TRBV7-6; j_call: TRBJ2-3; cdr3_aa: CASSLGFRRGLTDTQYF
v_call: TRBV28; j_call: TRBJ1-5; cdr3_aa: CASSKDRGGPGQPQHF
v_call: TRBV11-3; j_call: TRBJ2-7; cdr3_aa: CASSLEQGIVHEQYF
v_call: TRBV19; j_call: TRBJ2-1; cdr3_aa: CASSGTVSSYNEQFF
v_call: TRBV6-6; j_call: TRBJ1-4; cdr3_aa: CASSLQGSANEKLFF
v_call: TRBV28; j_call: TRBJ1-2; cdr3_aa: CASISGVNYGYTF
v_call: TRBV28; j_call: TRBJ1-1; cdr3_aa: CASSPGVRTEAFF
v_call: TRBV29-1; j_call: TRBJ1-2; cdr3_aa: CSVDLQGKGVGGYTF
v_call: TRBV29-1; j_call: TRBJ2-7; cdr3_aa: CSARKRTGTSGNEQYF
v_call: TRBV7-9; j_call: TRBJ2-7; cdr3_aa: CASSPGTFVSYEQYF